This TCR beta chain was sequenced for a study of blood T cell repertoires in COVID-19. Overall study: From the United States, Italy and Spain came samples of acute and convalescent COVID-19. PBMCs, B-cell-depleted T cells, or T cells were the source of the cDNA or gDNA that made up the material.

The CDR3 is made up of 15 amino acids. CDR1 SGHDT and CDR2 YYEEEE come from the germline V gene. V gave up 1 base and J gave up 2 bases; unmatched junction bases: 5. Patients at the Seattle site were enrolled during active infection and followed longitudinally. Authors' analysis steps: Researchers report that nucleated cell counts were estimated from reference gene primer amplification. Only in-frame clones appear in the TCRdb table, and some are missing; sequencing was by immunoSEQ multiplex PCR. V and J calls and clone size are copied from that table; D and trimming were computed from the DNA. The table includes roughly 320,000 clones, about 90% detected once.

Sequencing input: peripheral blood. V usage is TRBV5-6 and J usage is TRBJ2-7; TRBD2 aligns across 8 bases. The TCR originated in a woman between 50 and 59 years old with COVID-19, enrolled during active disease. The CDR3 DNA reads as TGTGCCAGCAGCTTGTTAGCGGGACCTACCTACGAGCAGTACTTC. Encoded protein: CASSLLAGPTYEQYF.